The 5 T cell receptor beta chains reported below all come from one sample, sequenced in a study of CD8 T cells in ankylosing spondylitis. Using its own MiXCR run on the 5' RACE reads, TCRdb lists one record per CDR3 protein. The table includes roughly 280,000 distinct CDR3 sequences, 20% detected once. Material: blood, either unsorted or a sorted T cell fraction (not recorded which). The receptors derive from a male donor with ankylosing spondylitis or in good health (not recorded which).

A few counts support this clonotype. This rearrangement joins TRBV28 to TRBJ1-1, with D perhaps matching TRBD1 (5 bases). Trimming removed 7 bases at V and 2 bases at J, with 14 bases between. CDR1 MDHEN and CDR2 SYDVKM come from the germline V gene. This CDR3 region has 14 residues. CDR3: CASTPFGGNTEAFF. The CDR3, as DNA: TGTGCCAGCACCCCTTTCGGGGGAAACACTGAAGCTTTCTTT.

This clonotype appeared many times. This sequence joins TRBV12-3 or TRBV12-4 and TRBJ1-2; D uncertain. Between the trimmed V and J ends, which lost 5 bases and 4 bases, there was a span of 11 bases. This CDR3 is built from 13 residues. CDR3: CASSRSASYGYTF. The CDR3 DNA is TGTGCCAGCAGTCGTTCAGCGTCCTATGGCTACACCTTC.

This clonotype was counted a few times. V usage is TRBV6-5 and J usage is TRBJ2-7; TRBD1 agrees at 7 bases. CDR3 length equals 14 residues. V gave up 5 bases and J gave up 5 bases; unmatched junction bases: 9. The V gene's germline CDR1 is MNHEY and CDR2 SVGAGI. The CDR3 DNA is TGTGCCAGCAGTACCCGACAGGGTTGGAACGAGCAGTACGTC. Translating it yields CASSTRQGWNEQYV.

This clonotype was counted only a few times. This chain links TRBV29-1 with TRBJ2-5, with D unresolved. Germline-derived CDR1 and CDR2 are SQVTM and ANQGSEA. The V and J ends lost 4 bases and 5 bases respectively, with 8 bases between them. The CDR3 totals 11 residues. The DNA for the CDR3 is TGCAGCGTTGTTGGCGGTGAGACCCAGTACTTC. This gives the protein CSVVGGETQYF. The variable domain in full, completed from reference TRBV29-1 and TRBJ2-5, reads SAVISQKPSRDICQRGTSLTIQCQVDSQVTMMFWYRQQPGQSLTLIATANQGSEATYESGFVIDKFPISRPNLTFSTLTVSNMSPEDSSIYLCSVVGGETQYFGPGTRLLVL.

The chain has TRBV7-2 and TRBJ1-2; D not certain. Trimming removed 1 base at V and 1 base at J, with 13 bases between. The CDR3 spans 16 residues. Germline V gene sequence: CDR1 SGHTA, CDR2 FQGNSA. The CDR3 region is CASSLGPPTNNYGYTF. The CDR3 DNA sequence: TGTGCCAGCAGCTTAGGGCCACCGACAAATAACTATGGCTACACCTTC. Together with reference TRBV7-2 and TRBJ1-2, the CDR3 gives the full variable domain: GAGVSQSPSNKVTEKGKDVELRCDPISGHTALYWYRQSLGQGLEFLIYFQGNSAPDKSGLPSDRFSAERTGGSVSTLTIQRTQQEDSAVYLCASSLGPPTNNYGYTFGSGTRLTVV.